The 29 T cell receptor beta chains reported below all come from one sample, sequenced in a study of blood T cell repertoires in COVID-19. Some clones are missing from TCRdb's copy, which holds only in-frame ones; the method was immunoSEQ multiplex PCR. The data contain approximately 260,000 clones, approximately 80% of them singletons. The sequenced sample was peripheral blood. The receptors shown here come from a human donor in a cohort sampled during active COVID-19.

CDR3 sequence (DNA): TGTGCCAGCAGTTTCTTAGGGGTAGACACTGAAGCTTTCTTT. It translates to CASSFLGVDTEAFF. J is TRBJ1-1 and V is TRBV27; D possibly corresponds to TRBD1 (5 bases). V was cut by 3 bases and J by 3 bases, with 11 bases left in between. Per germline, CDR1 MNHEY and CDR2 SMNVEV (reference sequence). The CDR3 runs 14 residues.

J is TRBJ2-2 and V is TRBV25-1, with D possibly TRBD2 on 6 matching bases. This CDR3 is 18 amino acids long. V lost 4 bases to trimming and J lost 0 bases, with 18 bases between them. Germline loops: CDR1 MGHDK, CDR2 SYGVNS. As DNA, the CDR3 is TGTGCCAGCAGTGGGTTTGGGGGGTTCAAGTCGAACACCGGGGAGCTGTTTTTT. Translated, it gives CASSGFGGFKSNTGELFF.

The sample holds one count of this clone. The chain is built from TRBV28 and TRBJ1-6; TRBD1 might be the D (5 bases). V shed 7 bases and J shed 0 bases, with 19 bases lying between them. The CDR3 runs 18 residues. The V gene's germline CDR1 is MDHEN and CDR2 SYDVKM. The CDR3 sequence is CASTTLDRFSSYNSPLHF. The CDR3 bases are TGTGCCAGCACTACGTTAGACAGATTTAGCTCCTATAATTCACCCCTCCACTTT.

The chain joins TRBV18 to TRBJ1-4; no clear D. The germline V gene encodes CDR1 KGHSH and CDR2 LQKENI. The CDR3 contains 16 residues. The V end lost 0 bases, the J end lost 4 bases, and 12 bases lay between the germline ends. The CDR3 reads CASSPPTSGNNEKLFF. The CDR3 DNA reads TGTGCCAGCTCACCACCAACATCAGGAAATAATGAAAAACTGTTTTTT.

The chain couples TRBV4-2 to TRBJ2-7; 8 positions agree with TRBD2. The CDR3 sequence is 15 residues long. Germline V gene lookup returns CDR1 LGHNA and CDR2 YNFKEQ. The V and J ends lost 3 bases and 3 bases, in that order; junction bases with no gene match: 7. In nucleotides, the CDR3 is TGTGCCAGCAGCCATCCGGGGGGGGTGGTCTACGAGCAGTACTTC. This encodes CASSHPGGVVYEQYF.

This clone was seen only once. The rearrangement links TRBV3-1 (or the pseudogene TRBV3-2) to TRBJ1-4; possible D gene TRBD1, 6 bases. The CDR3 runs to 17 residues. The ends were cut back, 4 bases at V and 0 bases at J, with 15 bases in the middle. Germline V gene lookup returns CDR1 LGHDT and CDR2 YNNKEL (reference sequence). The CDR3 region has the DNA TGTGCCAGCAGCCTCCAGGACAGAGCTGCAACTAATGAAAAACTGTTTTTT. Its protein is CASSLQDRAATNEKLFF.

CDR3 protein: CSVDADRGYGYTF. As DNA, the CDR3 is TGCAGCGTTGATGCTGACAGGGGCTATGGCTACACCTTC. The chain employs TRBV29-1 and TRBJ1-2; 8 bases map to TRBD1. The CDR3 contains 13 residues. The J segment lost 4 bases and the V segment lost 3 bases, leaving 4 bases of the junction unmatched. Germline assignment: CDR1 SQVTM and CDR2 ANQGSEA. The full variable domain, in which reference TRBV29-1 and TRBJ1-2 provide the parts outside the CDR3, is SAVISQKPSRDICQRGTSLTIQCQVDSQVTMMFWYRQQPGQSLTLIATANQGSEATYESGFVIDKFPISRPNLTFSTLTVSNMSPEDSSIYLCSVDADRGYGYTFGSGTRLTVV.

The rearrangement uses TRBV7-9 and TRBJ2-7; perhaps TRBD1 as D (6 bases). The CDR3 has 14 amino acids. With 3 bases removed from V and 3 bases from J, the gap between germline ends came to 12 bases. Germline lookup yields CDR1 SEHNR and CDR2 FQNEAQ (reference sequence). The CDR3 nucleotides are TGTGCCAGCAGCTTCGGTACAGGGCTCTACGAGCAGTACTTC. This codes for CASSFGTGLYEQYF.

This chain joins TRBV7-3 and TRBJ2-3, with D perhaps TRBD2 (5 bases). V was clipped by 4 bases and J by 5 bases, with 16 bases between them. CDR1 SGHTA and CDR2 FQGTGA come from the germline V gene. This CDR3 contains 15 residues. CDR3 sequence (DNA): TGTGCCAGCAGCTCACAAGGCGGGCCCCTAGATACGCAGTATTTT. The encoded protein is CASSSQGGPLDTQYF.

The chain uses TRBV14 and TRBJ2-7; 8 bases line up with TRBD2. Trimming cost V 4 bases and J 7 bases; bases outside gene matches: 12. Germline V gives CDR1 SGHDN, CDR2 FVKESK. CDR3 length: 15 amino acids. For the CDR3, the DNA is TGTGCCAGCAGCCGTCAAGGCGGGAGGATTAGAGAGCAGTACTTC. Translated: CASSRQGGRIREQYF.

This clone has only one observation. The chain has TRBV29-1 and TRBJ2-1; 7 nucleotides match TRBD1. After removal of 6 bases from V and 4 bases from J, the junction contained 9 bases not matched to a gene. The germline gives CDR1 SQVTM, CDR2 ANQGSEA. The CDR3 extends over 14 amino acids. The CDR3 nucleotides are TGCAGCGTGTCAGGACAGGTAATATACAATGAGCAGTTCTTC. Protein sequence: CSVSGQVIYNEQFF.

The chain recombines TRBV5-1 with TRBJ2-3; a possible D gene is TRBD2 (5 bases). V lost 0 bases and J lost 0, with 11 bases in between. Germline V CDR1 and CDR2: SGHRS, YFSETQ. This CDR3 comprises 16 residues. CDR3 nucleotides: TGCGCCAGCAGCTTGGGTGGCGGGCTTAGCACAGATACGCAGTATTTT. The encoded protein is CASSLGGGLSTDTQYF.

The chain couples TRBV19 to TRBJ2-3; 7 bases are shared with TRBD2. CDR1 is LNHDA, CDR2 SQIVND, per germline (reference sequence). The ends lost 2 bases at V and 1 base at J; junction bases unmatched: 3. The CDR3 runs to 15 residues. The CDR3 loop is CASSIQAGRTDTQYF. CDR3 bases: TGTGCCAGTAGTATACAAGCGGGACGCACAGATACGCAGTATTTT.

This clone was found once. This chain joins TRBV29-1 and TRBJ1-1; 7 bases agree with TRBD1. This CDR3 spans 12 amino acids. V lost 4 bases and J lost 4; bases outside the gene matches: 3. From germline, CDR1 is SQVTM and CDR2 ANQGSEA. CDR3 region: CSVGNRGTEAFF. CDR3 coding DNA: TGCAGCGTTGGAAACAGGGGCACTGAAGCTTTCTTT.

The rearrangement joins TRBV19 to TRBJ1-1; TRBD1 matches at 11 bases. The CDR3 is 15 amino acids. V trimming: 5 bases; J trimming: 1 base; junction bases outside the gene matches: 3. Per the germline V gene, CDR1 is LNHDA and CDR2 is SQIVND (reference sequence). The CDR3 region is CASSAGQGGNTEAFF. CDR3 DNA: TGTGCCAGTAGTGCGGGACAGGGGGGGAACACTGAAGCTTTCTTT.

The V call is TRBV6-2 or TRBV6-3, the J call TRBJ1-4; D might be TRBD1 (6 bases). In germline, CDR1 is MNHEY, CDR2 SVGEGT. The CDR3 runs 18 residues. V was pared by 2 bases and J by 7 bases, with 23 bases between. CDR3 sequence reads: CASSYGGAPVKGAEKLFF. DNA for the CDR3: TGTGCCAGCAGTTACGGGGGCGCCCCCGTTAAAGGCGCTGAAAAACTGTTTTTT.

This clone occurred a few times. The chain carries TRBV6-5 and TRBJ2-5; TRBD2 might be the D (5 bases). Germline V CDR1 and CDR2: MNHEY, SVGAGI. This CDR3 has 16 amino acids. V was pared by 0 bases and J by 2 bases, with 13 bases between. The CDR3 sequence: CASSYSTGRGQETQYF. The CDR3 DNA reads as TGTGCCAGCAGTTACTCGACGGGGAGAGGGCAAGAGACCCAGTACTTC.

This clone was observed a handful of times. Relative to the germline gene, one junction end is altered; a read error may explain this. The genes are TRBV6-1 and TRBJ1-6; D perhaps matches TRBD1 (5 bases). Germline assignment: CDR1 MNHNS and CDR2 SASEGT. The CDR3 consists of 11 residues. Written as DNA, the CDR3 is TGTGCCAGCAGTGAAGGGGGACTCCGACCGTTT. Translated, it gives CASSEGGLRPF.

The chain carries TRBV19 and TRBJ2-5; TRBD2 agrees at 11 bases. V lost 4 bases, J lost 5 bases, and 6 bases stayed unmatched. This CDR3 has 15 residues. From germline, CDR1 is LNHDA and CDR2 SQIVND (reference sequence). The DNA for the CDR3 is TGTGCCAGTAGTAGGAGTCTAGCGGGAGGCGAGACCCAGTACTTC. Residues: CASSRSLAGGETQYF.

V usage is TRBV29-1 and J usage is TRBJ2-6; 7 nucleotides align to TRBD2. V was pared by 6 bases and J by 0 bases, with 2 bases of the junction left unmatched. The CDR3 loop spans 14 amino acids. The V gene's germline CDR1 is SQVTM and CDR2 ANQGSEA. CDR3 region: CSVGRDSGANVLTF. Written as DNA, the CDR3 is TGCAGCGTGGGGAGGGACTCTGGGGCCAACGTCCTGACTTTC.

The chain has TRBV7-9 and TRBJ2-3; possible D gene TRBD1, 6 bases. This CDR3 spans 17 amino acids. Deletions cut 1 base from V and 2 bases from J, with 16 bases between. Germline loops: CDR1 SEHNR, CDR2 FQNEAQ (reference sequence). The CDR3 sequence is CASSLVRQAGNTDTQYF. CDR3 bases: TGTGCCAGCAGCTTAGTGAGACAGGCCGGAAACACAGATACGCAGTATTTT. Supplemented by reference TRBV7-9 and TRBJ2-3, the full variable domain reads DTGVSQNPRHKITKRGQNVTFRCDPISEHNRLYWYRQTLGQGPEFLTYFQNEAQLEKSRLLSDRFSAERPKGSFSTLEIQRTEQGDSAMYLCASSLVRQAGNTDTQYFGPGTRLTVL.

The chain employs TRBV28 and TRBJ2-6; D is possibly TRBD1 (6 bases). CDR1 and CDR2 (germline): MDHEN, SYDVKM. This CDR3 spans 15 amino acids. V was shortened by 6 bases and J by 2 bases, with 11 bases between the two germline ends. The CDR3 spells CASSLGQPGANVLTF. DNA for the CDR3: TGTGCCAGCAGCTTAGGACAGCCTGGGGCCAACGTCCTGACTTTC.

The genes are TRBV6-5 and TRBJ2-3, with 7 bases identical to TRBD2. Germline V gene data show CDR1 as MNHEY and CDR2 as SVGAGI. The CDR3 has 13 amino acids. Trimming took 8 bases from V and 2 from J; bases not matched to a gene: 4. The CDR3 coding sequence is TGTGCCAGCGCCGGGAGGTCCACAGATACGCAGTATTTT. Encoded protein: CASAGRSTDTQYF.

The J gene is TRBJ2-7, the V gene TRBV28; 9 bases are shared with TRBD1. CDR1 is MDHEN and CDR2 is SYDVKM in the germline V gene. CDR3 length: 14 residues. V lost 3 bases and J lost 3; bases outside the gene matches: 3. The CDR3 coding sequence is TGTGCCAGCAGTTTGACAGGGGGGCTCTACGAGCAGTACTTC. Translating gives CASSLTGGLYEQYF.

This clone has only one observation. V usage is TRBV6-5 and J usage is TRBJ1-1, with 10 bases aligning to TRBD1. The V gene end was trimmed by 5 bases and the J gene end by 4 bases; junction bases not matched to a gene: 4. Germline V CDR1 and CDR2: MNHEY, SVGAGI. The CDR3 runs 14 residues. The CDR3 coding sequence is TGTGCCAGCAGTCCTGACAGGGGGCTCACTGAAGCTTTCTTT. Protein sequence: CASSPDRGLTEAFF.

The V gene is TRBV6-1, the J gene TRBJ1-1, with unresolved D. In germline, CDR1 is MNHNS, CDR2 SASEGT. Trimming stripped 2 bases from V and 7 bases from J, with 11 bases between. The CDR3 consists of 13 residues. CDR3 coding DNA: TGTGCCAGCAGTGAAAGGGTCGGGAGTGAAGCTTTCTTT. This sequence encodes CASSERVGSEAFF.

The V and J genes are TRBV24-1 and TRBJ2-5; 12 bases align to TRBD1. CDR3 size: 15 residues. Per the germline V gene, CDR1 is KGHDR and CDR2 is SFDVKD. Losses at the gene ends were 9 bases for V and 4 bases for J; bases not matched to a gene: 8. The CDR3: CATWGQGAEGETQYF. Here the CDR3 DNA reads TGTGCCACCTGGGGACAGGGGGCAGAGGGAGAGACCCAGTACTTC.

The rearrangement links TRBV7-9 to TRBJ2-7, with 9 bases lining up with TRBD1. V was clipped by 5 bases and J by 0 bases; unmatched bases: 8. Germline V gives CDR1 SEHNR, CDR2 FQNEAQ (reference sequence). The CDR3 extends over 16 amino acids. The CDR3 nucleotides read TGTGCCAGCAGCCCCGGGACAGGGCCCCTCTCCTACGAGCAGTACTTC. This gives the protein CASSPGTGPLSYEQYF.

J is TRBJ1-2 and V is TRBV25-1, with D unresolved. Looked up from germline, CDR1 is MGHDK and CDR2 is SYGVNS. V lost 7 bases, J lost 7 bases, and 16 bases lay in between. CDR3 size: 13 residues. In nucleotides, the CDR3 is TGTGCCAGCACCAGGACGGACCGGGGTGGCTACACCTTC. Its protein is CASTRTDRGGYTF.